Below are 10 T cell receptor beta chains sequenced from a single sample in a study of T cell responses to AZD1222 COVID-19 vaccine. TCRdb's table, derived via immunoSEQ multiplex PCR, lists solely in-frame clones and lacks some. The repertoire consists of about 75,000 clones, with about 91% occurring once and the leading ten covering approximately 9.1%. The starting material was peripheral blood, obtained 28 days after the second dose of the MenACWY control vaccine. The origin of the receptors is an adult who received the MenACWY meningococcal vaccine as a control.

This rearrangement joins TRBV6-6 to TRBJ1-6; perhaps TRBD1 as D (5 bases). Germline loops: CDR1 MNHNY, CDR2 SVGAGI (reference sequence). Trimming cost V 6 bases and J 8 bases, with 14 bases left between them. This CDR3 is 14 amino acids long. The CDR3 loop reads CASSPSRVDSPLHF. As DNA, the CDR3 is TGTGCCAGCAGCCCCAGCAGGGTGGATTCACCCCTCCACTTT.

There are a few counts of this clone. CDR3 protein: CASSGGSNYGYTF. The CDR3 bases are TGTGCCAGCAGTGGGGGTTCTAACTATGGCTACACCTTC. The V call is TRBV2, the J call TRBJ1-2, with D uncertain. Germline CDR1 reads SNHLY; CDR2 reads FYNNEI. There are 13 residues in the CDR3. The V end lost 4 bases, the J end lost 0 bases, and 6 bases lay between the germline ends. The full variable domain, completed using reference TRBV2 and TRBJ1-2, is EPEVTQTPSHQVTQMGQEVILRCVPISNHLYFYWYRQILGQKVEFLVSFYNNEISEKSEIFDDQFSVERPDGSNFTLKIRSTKLEDSAMYFCASSGGSNYGYTFGSGTRLTVV.

This chain joins TRBV29-1 and TRBJ1-2, with TRBD1 identical over 8 bases. Per the germline V gene, CDR1 is SQVTM and CDR2 is ANQGSEA. V was clipped by 7 bases and J by 3 bases; unmatched bases: 7. The CDR3 contains 13 residues. The CDR3 loop is CSAGTGNDYGYTF. Written as DNA, the CDR3 is TGCAGCGCTGGGACAGGAAACGACTATGGCTACACCTTC. The full variable domain, rest sourced from reference TRBV29-1 and TRBJ1-2, is SAVISQKPSRDICQRGTSLTIQCQVDSQVTMMFWYRQQPGQSLTLIATANQGSEATYESGFVIDKFPISRPNLTFSTLTVSNMSPEDSSIYLCSAGTGNDYGYTFGSGTRLTVV.

The chain combines TRBV7-2 with TRBJ2-2; D gene ambiguous. This CDR3 has 14 residues. Looked up from germline, CDR1 is SGHTA and CDR2 is FQGNSA. V was pared by 1 base and J by 6 bases, with 9 bases between. CDR3: CASSLDPLAGELFF. Written as DNA, the CDR3 is TGTGCCAGCAGCTTAGATCCGCTCGCCGGGGAGCTGTTTTTT.

Regarding this clone: It is unclear where the CDR3 begins or ends on the DNA, so no DNA is shown, and the CDR3 is as TCRdb lists it. The same CDR3 also results from other DNA sequences found in this sample. This chain joins TRBV9 and TRBJ2-7; the table's D gene call, TRBD2, was not cross checked with the DNA. The CDR3 numbers 16 amino acids, ends counted. Germline CDR1 is SGDLS and CDR2 is YYNGEE. CDR3 sequence reads: CASSVAGGTPSYEQYF.

The V and J genes are TRBV6-6 and TRBJ2-7, with 7 bases fitting TRBD1. Looked up from germline, CDR1 is MNHNY and CDR2 is SVGAGI (reference sequence). J was trimmed by 2 bases and V by 7 bases; bases with no gene match: 11. The length of the CDR3 is 15 residues. Here the CDR3 reads CASISRGPGAYEQYF. DNA for the CDR3: TGTGCCAGCATCTCAAGGGGGCCCGGCGCCTACGAGCAGTACTTC.

This CDR3 reads CASSPGQGRGYTF. The CDR3 region has the DNA TGTGCCAGCAGCCCTGGACAGGGGAGAGGCTACACCTTC. The chain links TRBV7-9 to TRBJ1-2, with 9 bases lining up with TRBD1. Germline V gives CDR1 SEHNR, CDR2 FQNEAQ (reference sequence). V dropped 5 bases and J dropped 8; count of bases not matched to a gene: 6. This CDR3 contains 13 residues.

This rearrangement joins TRBV18 to TRBJ2-5; no clear D. This CDR3 spans 13 amino acids. In germline, CDR1 is KGHSH, CDR2 LQKENI. V shed 2 bases and J shed 1 base, with 5 bases lying between them. The CDR3 protein is CASSPGLQETQYF. CDR3 nucleotide sequence: TGTGCCAGCTCACCAGGTCTCCAAGAGACCCAGTACTTC.

The chain couples TRBV19 to TRBJ1-6; 10 bases are shared with TRBD1. J gave up 7 bases and V 8 bases, and 2 bases lay outside the gene matches. Germline CDR1 reads LNHDA; CDR2 reads SQIVND (reference sequence). The CDR3 is 13 residues long. The CDR3 loop reads CASGQGGNSPLHF. The CDR3, as DNA: TGTGCCAGTGGACAGGGGGGGAATTCACCCCTCCACTTT.

V usage is TRBV4-2 and J usage is TRBJ1-3; D gene uncertain. The germline gives CDR1 LGHNA, CDR2 YNFKEQ. The CDR3 contains 16 residues. V lost 3 bases to trimming and J lost 0 bases, with 12 bases between them. Written as DNA, the CDR3 is TGTGCCAGCAGCCAGTCGGGAATGAGCTCTGGAAACACCATATATTTT. It specifies CASSQSGMSSGNTIYF.